This note documents a single TCR beta chain sequence. What it binds is not known. CDR1 and CDR2 (germline): KGHSH, LQKENI. V was pared by 5 bases and J by 0 bases, with 13 bases between. There are 16 residues in the CDR3. TCRdb fed the reads into MiXCR, producing one record per CDR3 protein. The repertoire includes 830,000 or so distinct CDR3 sequences, 30% to 35% of them detected once, and 12% sits in the top ten. The sample is drawn from a study of T cell repertoires in cytomegalovirus infection. Background on the study: Epitope selection comprised recently identified HLA-C-restricted CMV epitopes and well-studied HLA-B-restricted CMV epitopes. Shared public TCR beta signatures pointed to both CMV infection and a matching HLA type.

Study-wide points: Cumulative frequency (of public TCR beta family members) identified carriers of CMV plus the relevant HLA. HLA-C-restricted CMV clonotypes gave the most frequent clonotype in two of eight donors.

V usage is TRBV18 and J usage is TRBJ2-2; possibly TRBD1 for D (6 bases). The sample here was cultured CD8+ T cells from PBMCs, taken from culture after CMV antigen stimulation. This receptor was taken from a human donor in good health (CMV status not recorded). Some clones in this sample may be carry-over from other donors' samples. The CDR3 protein is CASSFPGHANTGELFF. The CDR3 DNA reads as TGTGCCAGCTCATTTCCGGGACACGCGAACACCGGGGAGCTGTTTTTT.